This is a list of T cell receptor beta chains from one sample in a study of early T cells in non-severe SARS-CoV-2 infection. Via MiXCR, TCRdb re-called the 5' RACE reads, giving one row per CDR3 protein. The sample contains around 70,000 distinct CDR3 sequences, around 12% of which appear only once. Sequenced: whole blood. These receptors were taken from an adult who was a healthcare worker with PCR-confirmed SARS-CoV-2 infection or an uninfected control (not recorded which). Both conserved end residues are trimmed from each CDR3.

CDR3 length	V gene	CDR3 protein
9	TRBV6-5	ASSHPETQY
14	TRBV12-3/TRBV12-4	ASSFVMEQSGDGYT
13	TRBV27	ASSQMGQSEETQY
14	TRBV27	ASRRGGKSGANVLT
13	TRBV12-3/TRBV12-4	ASGIWQNSYNEQF
11	TRBV2	ASTLDRTDEAF
9	TRBV30	AWGERETQY
12	TRBV20-1	SFSIGQGAAEQY
11	TRBV30	ACGARGNYGYT
17	TRBV10-1	ASRFEGRGRRSGTGELF
12	TRBV25-1	ASSETSVGETQY
13	TRBV3-1	ASSQGADNTGELF
13	TRBV10-1	ASSEKASGNHEQY
11	TRBV2	ASNRDFNEKLF
14	TRBV28	ASSYWREEGNNEQF
14	TRBV29-1	SAAEAQRSKVNEQF
13	TRBV10-3	AISESTQGGTEAF
11	TRBV4-1	ASSLAGRTEAF
14	TRBV7-9	ASSILRGTGGNIQY
11	TRBV19	ASSMQPNEKLF
12	TRBV6-2/TRBV6-3	ASSATSEVGELF
13	TRBV14	ASSRLRLADNEQF
14	TRBV12-3/TRBV12-4	ASSFWGAGPRETQY
11	TRBV27	ASRTQGTYGYT
14	TRBV7-2	ASSLAAGAGTGELF
11	TRBV20-1	SAFSLATDTQY
14	TRBV12-3/TRBV12-4	ASSPLLGGALHEQF
15	TRBV6-6	ASSERGASGGPDTQY
16	TRBV2	ASSGFGLAGTSTDTQY
13	TRBV2	ASSGAGGRDQPQH
13	TRBV6-2/TRBV6-3	ASRSYQGADQPQH
12	TRBV14	ASSREQGINEQF
10	TRBV4-2	ASSQSGTEAF
12	TRBV7-8	ASSSSHSGNTIY
10	TRBV29-1	SVEVSTDTQY
12	TRBV7-9	ASSFGTTNQPQH
12	TRBV11-2	ASSADWNKETQY
13	TRBV7-9	ASSLAREDNTEAF
13	TRBV7-2	ASSPPRGTTVEQF
13	TRBV7-6	ASSLVGRDNEKLF
11	TRBV29-1	SVEDPGAHIQY
12	TRBV6-6	ASSVHMKQETQY
13	TRBV7-9	ASSPRPGPGTEAF